These T cell receptor beta chains were read from a single sample in a study of blood T cell repertoires in COVID-19. The data were produced by immunoSEQ multiplex PCR, yet TCRdb's version contains in-frame clones alone and is incomplete. This repertoire shows roughly 160,000 clones, approximately 90% found once; its top ten account for roughly 5.3%. The source material was peripheral blood. The origin of the receptors is a man between 18 and 35 years old with COVID-19, enrolled during active disease. CDR3s include the opening cysteine and the closing phenylalanine or tryptophan. The order of the fields is CDR3 protein, CDR3 DNA, clone size, V gene, D gene, J gene. D genes are given only for firm matches. The size entry is marked missing in some rows and otherwise reads once, few, many or a size class.

CASSQGWGPTYEQYF,TGTGCCAGCAGCCAAGGATGGGGCCCAACCTACGAGCAGTACTTC,NA,TRBV14,NA,TRBJ2-7
CASSGTGLGTDTQYF,TGTGCCAGCAGCGGGACAGGATTGGGCACAGATACGCAGTATTTT,NA,TRBV2,TRBD1,TRBJ2-3
CSVEGLGQPQYF,TGCAGCGTTGAAGGCCTCGGACAGCCCCAGTACTTC,NA,TRBV29-1,NA,TRBJ2-7
CASRNNYNEQFF,TGTGCCAGCAGAAATAACTACAATGAGCAGTTCTTC,NA,TRBV9,NA,TRBJ2-1
CASSSRGLRTSGIYNEQFF,TGTGCCAGCAGCTCCCGAGGCCTTCGGACTAGCGGGATCTACAATGAGCAGTTCTTC,NA,TRBV11-2,TRBD2,TRBJ2-1
CASSVETGHKAGEQYF,TGTGCCAGCAGCGTAGAGACGGGACACAAGGCAGGGGAGCAGTACTTC,NA,TRBV9,NA,TRBJ2-7
CASSLGLVLPQETQYF,TGTGCCAGCAGCTTGGGACTAGTGCTCCCGCAAGAGACCCAGTACTTC,NA,TRBV11-1,TRBD2,TRBJ2-5
CASSSRLAGGGSYNEQFF,TGTGCCAGCAGCTCCAGACTAGCGGGAGGCGGATCCTACAATGAGCAGTTCTTC,NA,TRBV5-6,TRBD2,TRBJ2-1
CAWSDLGTGGFGYTF,TGTGCCTGGAGTGATCTTGGGACAGGGGGCTTCGGCTACACCTTC,NA,TRBV30,TRBD1,TRBJ1-2
CASSSSEGANYGYTF,TGTGCCAGCAGCTCCTCGGAGGGAGCTAACTATGGCTACACCTTC,NA,TRBV5-4,NA,TRBJ1-2
CASTQGLSFYEQYF,TGTGCCAGCACCCAGGGACTCTCCTTCTACGAGCAGTACTTC,NA,TRBV13,NA,TRBJ2-7
CASSLPYTDTQYF,TGTGCCAGCAGCTTACCGTACACAGATACGCAGTATTTT,NA,TRBV7-9,NA,TRBJ2-3
CASSLTDTQYF,TGTGCCAGCAGCCTAACAGATACGCAGTATTTT,NA,TRBV7-2,NA,TRBJ2-3
CASSPGLGGTGELFF,TGTGCCAGCAGTCCGGGACTAGGGGGCACCGGGGAGCTGTTTTTT,many,TRBV28,TRBD2,TRBJ2-2
CASSQLADSYNEQFF,TGTGCCAGCAGCCAACTAGCGGACTCCTACAATGAGCAGTTCTTC,once,TRBV7-2,TRBD2,TRBJ2-1